This T cell receptor beta chain derives from a study of shared clonotypes between healthy human individuals. Study information: Donor ages ranged 18 to 49 years: a couple of women, a few men.

Only in-frame clones appear in the TCRdb table, and some are missing; sequencing was by immunoSEQ multiplex PCR. The repertoire holds over a million clones, roughly 74% seen once, with under 0.6% in the top ten. J was trimmed by 7 bases and V by 5 bases; bases with no gene match: 13. The CDR3 extends over 15 amino acids. CDR1 MNHEY and CDR2 SVGAGI come from the germline V gene. Whole-study results and caveats: What limited the represented genetic and exposure-history diversity was the small number of donors.

Concerning this clone itself: Its antigen remains unidentified.

Donors were healthy HIV-negative adults without recently reported acute infections or vaccinations. This receptor was taken from a man younger than 30 in good health. Some clones in this sample may be carry-over from other donors' samples. The chain recombines TRBV6-5 with TRBJ1-1; 7 positions match TRBD1. Material: memory CD4+ T cells from PBMCs. Subset in this sample: CD45RA-negative fraction. CDR3: CASSATSTGTGEAFF. The CDR3 DNA follows: TGTGCCAGCAGTGCCACATCGACAGGGACGGGTGAAGCTTTCTTT.